Below, 28 T cell receptor beta chains from the same sample are listed, as sequenced in a study of early T cells in non-severe SARS-CoV-2 infection. From the 5' RACE reads, TCRdb called clonotypes with MiXCR, one entry per CDR3 protein. The data show tens of thousands of distinct CDR3 sequences, roughly 7.1% seen once. Sequencing used whole blood. These receptors all stem from an adult who was a healthcare worker with PCR-confirmed SARS-CoV-2 infection or an uninfected control (not recorded which).

This chain connects TRBV12-3 or TRBV12-4 to TRBJ2-1; 7 bases fit TRBD1. This CDR3 region has 13 residues. V lost 1 base to trimming and J lost 8 bases; unmatched junction nucleotides: 2. The CDR3 DNA sequence: TGTGCCAGCAGTTTAGAGGGGGCGGATGAGCAGTTCTTC. Translating gives CASSLEGADEQFF.

The chain combines TRBV7-2 with TRBJ2-1, with a possible D match to TRBD2 (6 bases). V lost 0 bases and J 6 bases, leaving 15 bases between the germline ends. The CDR3 has 16 residues. In germline, CDR1 is SGHTA, CDR2 FQGNSA. The chain's CDR3 is CASSLAGGDGINEQFF. The CDR3 DNA follows: TGTGCCAGCAGCTTAGCAGGAGGGGACGGGATCAATGAGCAGTTCTTC. Filled out from reference TRBV7-2 and TRBJ2-1, the complete variable domain reads GAGVSQSPSNKVTEKGKDVELRCDPISGHTALYWYRQSLGQGLEFLIYFQGNSAPDKSGLPSDRFSAERTGGSVSTLTIQRTQQEDSAVYLCASSLAGGDGINEQFFGPGTRLTVL.

This clonotype has just a few counts. The chain links TRBV6-2 or TRBV6-3 to TRBJ2-2; no reliable D call. Trimming shortened V by 8 bases and J by 0 bases, and 10 bases separated the two germline ends. CDR3 length: 14 residues. Germline CDR1 MNHEY, CDR2 SVGEGT. CDR3 DNA sequence: TGTGCCAGCCGCCCGGTACCGAACACCGGGGAGCTGTTTTTT. Protein product: CASRPVPNTGELFF.

This clonotype was found many times. The CDR3 DNA sequence: TGTGCCAGCAGTTTCCCGGGACAGGGGGCGTACGAGCAGTACTTC. It specifies CASSFPGQGAYEQYF. The chain couples TRBV12-3 or TRBV12-4 to TRBJ2-7; 12 bases are shared with TRBD1. The CDR3 loop spans 15 amino acids. Losses at the gene ends were 3 bases for V and 4 bases for J; bases not matched to a gene: 4.

V is TRBV7-8 and J is TRBJ2-5; tentatively, D is TRBD1 or TRBD2 (6 bases each). Germline values: CDR1 SGHVS, CDR2 FQNEAQ. Between the trimmed V and J ends, which lost 4 bases and 5 bases, there was a span of 17 bases. The CDR3 consists of 15 residues. CDR3 nucleotide sequence: TGTGCCAGCAGCTGGGGGGCGGGCTATCACGAGACCCAGTACTTC. Translating gives CASSWGAGYHETQYF.

This sequence joins TRBV5-1 and TRBJ1-1; possibly TRBD1 for D (5 bases). The V and J ends lost 4 bases and 5 bases respectively, with 12 bases between them. CDR3 length: 13 amino acids. The V gene's germline CDR1 is SGHRS and CDR2 YFSETQ. The CDR3 DNA reads as TGCGCCAGCAGCGAACCGGGGCGGACTGAAGCTTTCTTT. Translating gives CASSEPGRTEAFF. Variable domain in full (rest from reference TRBV5-1 and TRBJ1-1): KAGVTQTPRYLIKTRGQQVTLSCSPISGHRSVSWYQQTPGQGLQFLFEYFSETQRNKGNFPGRFSGRQFSNSRSEMNVSTLELGDSALYLCASSEPGRTEAFFGQGTRLTVV.

This clonotype occurred many times. V and J are TRBV18 and TRBJ2-1; TRBD1 matches 7 bases. The CDR3 loop spans 16 amino acids. Looked up from germline, CDR1 is KGHSH and CDR2 is LQKENI. J gave up 3 bases and V 5 bases, and 10 bases lay outside the gene matches. CDR3 amino acids: CASSSNRGPHYNEQFF. CDR3 bases: TGTGCCAGCTCATCTAACAGGGGCCCACACTACAATGAGCAGTTCTTC.

This clonotype has a count of ten or more. The chain couples TRBV7-9 to TRBJ2-7; D is possibly TRBD1 (5 bases). The CDR3 runs 14 residues. From germline, CDR1 is SEHNR and CDR2 FQNEAQ (reference sequence). Trimming took off 2 bases at V and 4 bases at J, with 12 bases between the two ends. CDR3 sequence reads: CASSLSGMDYEQYF. CDR3 coding DNA: TGTGCCAGCAGCTTATCAGGGATGGATTACGAGCAGTACTTC.

This clonotype was found a few times. This chain uses TRBV2 with TRBJ2-2; 7 bases map to TRBD2. CDR1 and CDR2 from the germline V gene are SNHLY and FYNNEI. J gave up 7 bases and V 1 base, and 6 bases lay outside the gene matches. The CDR3 extends over 15 amino acids. The DNA of the CDR3 is TGTGCCAGCAGTGAAGTCCGGACTAGAATCGGGGAGCTGTTTTTT. Translating gives CASSEVRTRIGELFF. Supplemented by reference TRBV2 and TRBJ2-2, the full variable domain reads EPEVTQTPSHQVTQMGQEVILRCVPISNHLYFYWYRQILGQKVEFLVSFYNNEISEKSEIFDDQFSVERPDGSNFTLKIRSTKLEDSAMYFCASSEVRTRIGELFFGEGSRLTVL.

The chain combines TRBV29-1 with TRBJ1-1; 8 nucleotides align to TRBD1. The CDR3 contains 15 residues. V lost 3 bases and J lost 3; bases outside the gene matches: 9. CDR1 is SQVTM and CDR2 is ANQGSEA in the germline V gene. The CDR3, as DNA: TGCAGCGTTGATAGCCCAGGGGGCATGGACACTGAAGCTTTCTTT. This sequence encodes CSVDSPGGMDTEAFF.

The sample holds many counts of this clonotype. The chain recombines TRBV5-4 with TRBJ1-1, with a possible D match to TRBD1 (5 bases). CDR3 size: 14 residues. The germline V and J ends were trimmed by 6 bases and 1 base, with 13 bases remaining between them. CDR1 and CDR2 (germline): SGHNT, YYREEE (reference sequence). DNA for the CDR3: TGTGCCAGCAATCTGGGCAGGGCGAACACTGAAGCTTTCTTT. Protein sequence: CASNLGRANTEAFF.

This clonotype was seen more than once but under ten times. This sequence joins TRBV7-2 and TRBJ2-3; 10 nucleotides line up with TRBD2. The CDR3 has 17 amino acids. The V and J ends lost 2 bases and 5 bases, in that order; junction bases with no gene match: 10. The germline V gene encodes CDR1 SGHTA and CDR2 FQGNSA. The DNA for the CDR3 is TGTGCCAGCAGCTTAAGGGGACTAGCGACAACCCGAGATACGCAGTATTTT. Amino acid sequence: CASSLRGLATTRDTQYF.

There are a few counts of this clonotype. The chain couples TRBV7-8 to TRBJ1-4, with 7 bases identical to TRBD1. Trimming cost V 5 bases and J 4 bases; bases outside gene matches: 10. Germline V gene data show CDR1 as SGHVS and CDR2 as FQNEAQ. This CDR3 comprises 16 residues. The CDR3 protein is CASSAYRQGFNEKLFF. For the CDR3, the DNA is TGTGCCAGCAGCGCATACAGACAGGGTTTTAATGAAAAACTGTTTTTT.

This clonotype was observed a handful of times. J is TRBJ1-1 and V is TRBV10-3; 8 nucleotides match TRBD1. The CDR3 totals 15 residues. Germline V gene data show CDR1 as ENHRY and CDR2 as SYGVKD. V dropped 5 bases and J dropped 1; count of bases not matched to a gene: 6. The CDR3 sequence: CAISQGQGANTEAFF. The CDR3 DNA reads TGTGCCATCAGTCAAGGACAGGGAGCGAACACTGAAGCTTTCTTT.

This clonotype appeared many times. The chain couples TRBV2 to TRBJ1-5, with D perhaps matching TRBD1 (6 bases). This CDR3 contains 13 residues. V shed 6 bases and J shed 5 bases, with 11 bases lying between them. Germline CDR1 is SNHLY and CDR2 is FYNNEI. CDR3 region: CASSTGLDQPQHF. CDR3 bases: TGTGCCAGCAGCACAGGGTTGGATCAGCCCCAGCATTTT.

This clonotype showed up many times. The J gene is TRBJ2-3, the V gene TRBV10-3; D gene ambiguous. CDR3 length equals 12 residues. Germline CDR1 is ENHRY and CDR2 is SYGVKD. V lost 6 bases and J 0 bases, leaving 4 bases between the germline ends. Written as DNA, the CDR3 is TGTGCCATCAGGGACAGCACAGATACGCAGTATTTT. Translating it yields CAIRDSTDTQYF.

In its sample, this clonotype was seen many times. The gene calls are TRBV6-6 and TRBJ2-3; the D call may be TRBD1 or TRBD2 (5 bases each). V lost 6 bases and J 0 bases, leaving 16 bases between the germline ends. The CDR3 extends over 16 amino acids. Germline V gene sequence: CDR1 MNHNY, CDR2 SVGAGI (reference sequence). For the CDR3, the DNA is TGTGCCAGCAGAGAGGAAAGGGGAGCTAGCACAGATACGCAGTATTTT. Amino acids: CASREERGASTDTQYF.

Worth noting for this clonotype: Sequence at one end of the junction differs from germline and may be a read error. The chain joins TRBV7-3 to TRBJ2-7; D is uncertain. The CDR3 has 12 amino acids. Germline CDR1 is SGHTA and CDR2 is FQGTGA. As DNA, the CDR3 is TGTGCCAGCAGCTTAAGTTCAGAGGCCCTGAGCTTC. It encodes CASSLSSEALSF.

This clonotype came up a few times. The chain recombines TRBV6-5 with TRBJ2-7, with unresolved D. Trimming cost V 5 bases and J 2 bases, with 7 bases left between them. The CDR3 consists of 12 residues. Germline-derived CDR1 and CDR2 are MNHEY and SVGAGI. The CDR3 DNA is TGTGCCAGCAGTACGGAGACCTACGAGCAGTACTTC. Its protein product is CASSTETYEQYF.

Only a few counts were recorded for this clonotype. In DNA, the CDR3 is TGTGCCAGCAGCCCACGACTAGCGGAGACTCTCAATGAGCAGTTCTTC. Translated: CASSPRLAETLNEQFF. The gene calls are TRBV7-3 and TRBJ2-1, with TRBD2 identical over 9 bases. With 5 bases clipped from V and 6 bases from J, the junction kept 11 bases outside the gene matches. The CDR3 extends over 16 amino acids. Germline loops: CDR1 SGHTA, CDR2 FQGTGA.

V usage is TRBV6-2 or TRBV6-3 and J usage is TRBJ2-1, with TRBD2 as a possible D gene (7 bases). Germline CDR1 and CDR2: MNHEY and SVGEGT. Trimming removed 4 bases at V and 8 bases at J, with 15 bases between. This CDR3 region has 14 residues. The CDR3 DNA sequence: TGTGCCAGCAGTTTGTCCAGGGGAGGGCATGAGCAGTTCTTC. Protein product: CASSLSRGGHEQFF.

The chain is built from TRBV6-5 and TRBJ2-7; D possibly matches TRBD1 or TRBD2 (5 bases each). V was clipped by 2 bases and J by 4 bases, with 15 bases between them. The CDR3 is 15 amino acids. Per germline, CDR1 MNHEY and CDR2 SVGAGI. The chain's CDR3 is CASSYTTRGPYEQYF. CDR3 DNA: TGTGCCAGCAGTTACACCACCCGGGGCCCATACGAGCAGTACTTC.

This clonotype showed up many times. The rearrangement uses TRBV7-6 and TRBJ2-1; weak D call: TRBD1 (5 bases). Trimming removed 5 bases from V and 2 bases from J, with 16 bases in between. The V gene's germline CDR1 is SGHVS and CDR2 FNYEAQ. The CDR3 runs 16 residues. The CDR3 region is CASSPAGRVPYNEQFF. In DNA, the CDR3 is TGTGCCAGCAGCCCAGCCGGCAGGGTCCCCTACAATGAGCAGTTCTTC.

The chain employs TRBV19 and TRBJ1-1; 7 bases match TRBD1. Germline CDR1 reads LNHDA; CDR2 reads SQIVND (reference sequence). J lost 6 bases, V lost 8 bases, and 12 bases had no gene match. The CDR3 contains 14 residues. In DNA, the CDR3 is TGTGCCAGTTCAGCTTCCGACAGGGACCCTGAAGCTTTCTTT. This gives the protein CASSASDRDPEAFF.

Only a few counts were recorded for this clonotype. The CDR3 region has the DNA TGCGCCAGCAGGAACGGGGGAGTGATGAGCACAGATACGCAGTATTTT. Amino acid sequence: CASRNGGVMSTDTQYF. The rearrangement uses TRBV5-1 and TRBJ2-3, with D maybe TRBD2 (6 bases). The CDR3 extends over 16 amino acids. CDR1 SGHRS and CDR2 YFSETQ come from the germline V gene. V lost 5 bases and J 0 bases, leaving 16 bases between the germline ends.

About this clonotype: This could be a read error, since a much larger clone is one nucleotide away. This sequence joins TRBV3-1 and TRBJ2-3, with 14 bases identical to TRBD2. The CDR3 spans 17 residues. Germline CDR1 LGHDT, CDR2 YNNKEL (reference sequence). The CDR3 reads CTSSRRLAGGPQDTQYF. In DNA, the CDR3 is TGTACCAGCAGCCGACGACTAGCGGGGGGGCCGCAAGATACGCAGTATTTT.

In its sample, this clonotype was seen many times. The chain is built from TRBV20-1 and TRBJ1-2; TRBD1 might be the D (5 bases). This CDR3 contains 15 residues. Germline loops: CDR1 DFQATT, CDR2 SNEGSKA (reference sequence). V dropped 2 bases and J dropped 5 bases, with 18 bases sitting between them. In nucleotides, the CDR3 is TGCAGTGCTAGACCAATGACAGCCAACCTGTATGGCTACACCTTC. It encodes CSARPMTANLYGYTF.

The V gene is TRBV7-6, the J gene TRBJ1-2; unclear D gene. Germline loops: CDR1 SGHVS, CDR2 FNYEAQ. Trimming took 5 bases from V and 4 from J, leaving 14 bases between them. There are 14 residues in the CDR3. CDR3 bases: TGTGCCAGCAGCCTAAAAGAGTCGGGCTATGGCTACACCTTC. Translation gives CASSLKESGYGYTF.